The rows below give T cell receptor beta chains drawn from one sample of a study of blood T cell repertoires in COVID-19. Here immunoSEQ multiplex PCR was the method, and the copy in TCRdb shows in-frame clones only, minus some. This sample has under 250,000 clones, with 70% to 90% found just once. The sequencing sample was made of peripheral blood. The receptors come from a woman aged 70-85 years with active or convalescent COVID-19. Both conserved end residues are part of each CDR3. The order of the fields is J gene, clone size, V gene, D gene, CDR3 protein, CDR3 DNA. D genes are given only for firm matches. Clone sizes are given selectively: once, few, many, or a class where the clone is expanded.

J: TRBJ2-3; size: NA; V: TRBV3-1/TRBV3-2; D: NA; CDR3: CASSQDRSSRGDTQYF; DNA: TGTGCCAGCAGCCAAGATCGGTCTTCTCGGGGGGATACGCAGTATTTT
J: TRBJ2-2; size: once; V: TRBV7-3; D: TRBD1; CDR3: CASSLADRGDTGELFF; DNA: TGTGCCAGCAGCTTAGCTGACAGGGGGGACACCGGGGAGCTGTTTTTT
J: TRBJ2-3; size: NA; V: TRBV19; D: NA; CDR3: CASSWGVTDTQYF; DNA: TGTGCCAGTAGTTGGGGGGTCACAGATACGCAGTATTTT
J: TRBJ1-3; size: few; V: TRBV2; D: TRBD1; CDR3: CASRTGYAGNTIYF; DNA: TGTGCCAGCAGGACAGGGTATGCTGGAAACACCATATATTTT
J: TRBJ1-6; size: NA; V: TRBV30; D: TRBD1; CDR3: CAWAKSGQANSPLHF; DNA: TGTGCCTGGGCTAAGTCAGGACAGGCGAATTCACCCCTCCACTTT
J: TRBJ2-2; size: NA; V: TRBV6-6; D: TRBD1; CDR3: CASSYETGIPGELFF; DNA: TGTGCCAGCAGTTACGAGACAGGGATCCCCGGGGAGCTGTTTTTT
J: TRBJ2-7; size: NA; V: TRBV19; D: NA; CDR3: CASRRSGDTAYEQYF; DNA: TGTGCCAGTAGACGTTCCGGGGACACCGCCTACGAGCAGTACTTC
J: TRBJ1-5; size: NA; V: TRBV2; D: NA; CDR3: CASSDWGLVGQPQHF; DNA: TGTGCCAGCAGTGATTGGGGGCTCGTTGGTCAGCCCCAGCATTTT
J: TRBJ2-7; size: NA; V: TRBV18; D: TRBD1; CDR3: CASSPLGQGYEQYF; DNA: TGTGCCAGCTCACCCCTGGGACAGGGCTACGAGCAGTACTTC
J: TRBJ1-1; size: once; V: TRBV19; D: TRBD1; CDR3: CASSRTGVAFF; DNA: TGTGCCAGTAGTAGGACAGGGGTAGCTTTCTTT
J: TRBJ1-6; size: few; V: TRBV5-4; D: TRBD1; CDR3: CASSSTGGNSPLHF; DNA: TGTGCCAGCAGCTCAACAGGGGGGAATTCACCCCTCCACTTT
J: TRBJ2-3; size: few; V: TRBV7-8; D: TRBD2; CDR3: CASSSAGRGVWNTQYF; DNA: TGTGCCAGCAGCTCCGCGGGGCGGGGGGTGTGGAATACGCAGTATTTT
J: TRBJ2-6; size: NA; V: TRBV7-9; D: NA; CDR3: CAIDYSGANVLTF; DNA: TGTGCCATAGACTACTCTGGGGCCAACGTCCTGACTTTC
J: TRBJ2-3; size: NA; V: TRBV5-6; D: TRBD2; CDR3: CASSLAAGGSTDTQYF; DNA: TGTGCCAGCAGCTTGGCGGCGGGAGGGAGCACAGATACGCAGTATTTT
J: TRBJ1-5; size: NA; V: TRBV6-6; D: NA; CDR3: CASNSGNQPQHF; DNA: TGTGCCAGCAATTCAGGGAATCAGCCCCAGCATTTT
J: TRBJ1-6; size: NA; V: TRBV7-8; D: NA; CDR3: CASSLGRGDRSPLHF; DNA: TGTGCCAGCAGCTTAGGTCGGGGGGACCGATCACCCCTCCACTTT
J: TRBJ2-5; size: few; V: TRBV5-6; D: TRBD2; CDR3: CASSLFREVQETQYF; DNA: TGTGCCAGCAGCCTCTTCCGGGAGGTCCAAGAGACCCAGTACTTC
J: TRBJ1-4; size: NA; V: TRBV19; D: TRBD1; CDR3: CASSTVGRDRVATNEKLFF; DNA: TGTGCCAGTAGTACGGTAGGACGGGACAGGGTCGCAACTAATGAAAAACTGTTTTTT
J: TRBJ1-6; size: NA; V: TRBV6-5; D: TRBD1; CDR3: CASSWTGDSPLHF; DNA: TGTGCCAGCAGTTGGACAGGGGATTCACCCCTCCACTTT
J: TRBJ1-4; size: NA; V: TRBV7-9; D: NA; CDR3: CASSVRRGNEKLFF; DNA: TGTGCCAGCAGCGTCCGTCGGGGGAATGAAAAACTGTTTTTT
J: TRBJ1-1; size: NA; V: TRBV3-1/TRBV3-2; D: TRBD1; CDR3: CASSQPGQGTEAFF; DNA: TGTGCCAGCAGCCAACCGGGACAGGGCACTGAAGCTTTCTTT
J: TRBJ2-6; size: NA; V: TRBV7-7; D: NA; CDR3: CAILDQDNHSGANVLTF; DNA: TGTGCCATCCTAGATCAGGACAACCACTCTGGGGCCAACGTCCTGACTTTC
J: TRBJ2-1; size: NA; V: TRBV7-6; D: TRBD1; CDR3: CASSPRQGLNYNEQFF; DNA: TGTGCCAGCAGCCCACGACAGGGGCTAAACTACAATGAGCAGTTCTTC
J: TRBJ2-3; size: once; V: TRBV18; D: TRBD1; CDR3: CASSPPGTVNTDTQYF; DNA: TGTGCCAGCTCACCTCCCGGGACAGTCAACACAGATACGCAGTATTTT
J: TRBJ1-3; size: few; V: TRBV9; D: NA; CDR3: CASSVEEGSWNTIYF; DNA: TGTGCCAGCAGCGTAGAAGAGGGTTCATGGAACACCATATATTTT
J: TRBJ2-1; size: NA; V: TRBV28; D: NA; CDR3: CASSLGGEQFF; DNA: TGTGCCAGCAGTTTGGGGGGTGAGCAGTTCTTC
J: TRBJ1-1; size: once; V: TRBV2; D: NA; CDR3: CASTRQRNTEAFF; DNA: TGTGCCAGCACCAGACAGCGGAACACTGAAGCTTTCTTT
J: TRBJ1-1; size: NA; V: TRBV5-1; D: TRBD1; CDR3: CASSSGQGAVDTEAFF; DNA: TGCGCCAGCAGCTCCGGACAGGGGGCGGTGGACACTGAAGCTTTCTTT
J: TRBJ1-5; size: NA; V: TRBV19; D: NA; CDR3: CASSNQANQPQHF; DNA: TGTGCCAGTAGTAATCAGGCCAATCAGCCCCAGCATTTT
J: TRBJ2-7; size: NA; V: TRBV7-9; D: NA; CDR3: CASSSRGRGPAYEQYF; DNA: TGTGCCAGCAGCTCCCGAGGGCGGGGGCCCGCCTACGAGCAGTACTTC
J: TRBJ1-2; size: NA; V: TRBV28; D: TRBD1; CDR3: CASRPTGGGYTF; DNA: TGTGCCAGCAGGCCTACAGGGGGGGGCTACACCTTC
J: TRBJ1-1; size: NA; V: TRBV28; D: NA; CDR3: CASRPAVWAEAFF; DNA: TGTGCCAGCAGGCCAGCGGTCTGGGCGGAAGCTTTCTTT
J: TRBJ1-1; size: NA; V: TRBV6-5; D: NA; CDR3: CASSYSSGMGTEAFF; DNA: TGTGCCAGCAGTTACTCGTCGGGGATGGGCACTGAAGCTTTCTTT
J: TRBJ1-2; size: NA; V: TRBV6-1; D: NA; CDR3: CASSEFPRGEVYGYTF; DNA: TGTGCCAGCAGTGAATTCCCTCGGGGGGAGGTCTATGGCTACACCTTC
J: TRBJ2-5; size: NA; V: TRBV29-1; D: TRBD1; CDR3: CSVVGQGLEETQYF; DNA: TGCAGCGTCGTTGGACAGGGGTTAGAAGAGACCCAGTACTTC
J: TRBJ1-1; size: NA; V: TRBV5-1; D: NA; CDR3: CASSPNAQGNTEAFF; DNA: TGCGCCAGCAGCCCCAACGCACAGGGTAACACTGAAGCTTTCTTT
J: TRBJ2-7; size: few; V: TRBV28; D: TRBD1; CDR3: CASSGVGPTGGNYEQYF; DNA: TGTGCCAGCAGTGGAGTGGGGCCGACAGGGGGAAACTACGAGCAGTACTTC
J: TRBJ2-1; size: NA; V: TRBV19; D: TRBD2; CDR3: CASSLAGGTYNEQFF; DNA: TGTGCCAGTAGTTTAGCGGGGGGGACGTACAATGAGCAGTTCTTC
J: TRBJ1-1; size: few; V: TRBV7-2; D: TRBD1; CDR3: CASSLRPSTGGFEAFF; DNA: TGTGCCAGCAGCTTAAGACCATCGACAGGGGGTTTTGAAGCTTTCTTT
J: TRBJ2-6; size: NA; V: TRBV14; D: TRBD1; CDR3: CASSHLGQARRSGANVLTF; DNA: TGTGCCAGCAGCCATCTAGGACAGGCCCGACGCTCTGGGGCCAACGTCCTGACTTTC